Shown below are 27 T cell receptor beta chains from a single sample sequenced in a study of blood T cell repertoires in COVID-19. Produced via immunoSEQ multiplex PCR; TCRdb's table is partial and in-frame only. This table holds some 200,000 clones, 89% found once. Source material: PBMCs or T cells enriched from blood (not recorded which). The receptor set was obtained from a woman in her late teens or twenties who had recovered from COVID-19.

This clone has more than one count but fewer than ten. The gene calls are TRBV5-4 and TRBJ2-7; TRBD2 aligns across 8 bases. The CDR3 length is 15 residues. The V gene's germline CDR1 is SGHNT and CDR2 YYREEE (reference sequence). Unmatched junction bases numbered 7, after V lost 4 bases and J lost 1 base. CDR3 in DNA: TGTGCCAGCAGCACAAAGCGGGAGCAATCCTACGAGCAGTACTTC. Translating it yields CASSTKREQSYEQYF.

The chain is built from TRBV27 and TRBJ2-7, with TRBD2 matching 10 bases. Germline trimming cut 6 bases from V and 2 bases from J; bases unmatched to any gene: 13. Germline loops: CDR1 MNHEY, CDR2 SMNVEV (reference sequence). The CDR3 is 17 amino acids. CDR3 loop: CASSRRAGTSATYEQYF. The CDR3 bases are TGTGCCAGCAGCCGCAGAGCCGGGACTAGCGCCACCTACGAGCAGTACTTC.

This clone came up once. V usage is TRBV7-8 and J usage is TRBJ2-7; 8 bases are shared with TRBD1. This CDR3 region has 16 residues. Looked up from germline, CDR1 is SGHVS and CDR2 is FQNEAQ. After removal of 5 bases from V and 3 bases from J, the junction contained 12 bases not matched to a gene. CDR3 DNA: TGTGCCAGCAGCCAGAATCCCGGGACAGGTTTCTACGAGCAGTACTTC. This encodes CASSQNPGTGFYEQYF.

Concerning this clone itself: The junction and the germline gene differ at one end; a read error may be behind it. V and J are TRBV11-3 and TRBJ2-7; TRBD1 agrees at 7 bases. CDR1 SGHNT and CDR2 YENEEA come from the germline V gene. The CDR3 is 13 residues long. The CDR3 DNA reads TGTGCCAGCAGCCTCCGGGACAGTTCTCCACAGGAGTTC. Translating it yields CASSLRDSSPQEF.

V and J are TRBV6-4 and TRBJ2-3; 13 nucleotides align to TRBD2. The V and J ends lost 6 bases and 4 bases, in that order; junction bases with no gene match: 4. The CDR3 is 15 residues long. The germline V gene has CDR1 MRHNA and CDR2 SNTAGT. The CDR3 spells CASSETSGRSDTQYF. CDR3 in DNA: TGTGCCAGCAGCGAGACTAGCGGGAGGTCAGATACGCAGTATTTT.

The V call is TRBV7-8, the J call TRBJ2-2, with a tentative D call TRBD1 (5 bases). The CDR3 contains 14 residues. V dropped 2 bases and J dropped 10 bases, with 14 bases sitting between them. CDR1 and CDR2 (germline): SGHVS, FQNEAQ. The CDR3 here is CASSLMQGRVELFF. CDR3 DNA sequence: TGTGCCAGCAGCTTAATGCAGGGAAGGGTGGAGCTGTTTTTT.

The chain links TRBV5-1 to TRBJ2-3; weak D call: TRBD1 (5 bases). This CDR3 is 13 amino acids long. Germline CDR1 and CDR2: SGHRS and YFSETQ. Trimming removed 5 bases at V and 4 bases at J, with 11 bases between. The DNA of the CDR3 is TGCGCCAGCAGTGTTCAGGGTTCAGATACGCAGTATTTT. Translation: CASSVQGSDTQYF.

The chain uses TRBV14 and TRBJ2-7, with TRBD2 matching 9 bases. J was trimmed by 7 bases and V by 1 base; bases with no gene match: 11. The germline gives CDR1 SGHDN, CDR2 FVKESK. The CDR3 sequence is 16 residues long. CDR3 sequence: CASSQGLAGFLGEQYF. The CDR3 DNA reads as TGTGCCAGCAGCCAAGGGCTAGCGGGATTCTTGGGGGAGCAGTACTTC.

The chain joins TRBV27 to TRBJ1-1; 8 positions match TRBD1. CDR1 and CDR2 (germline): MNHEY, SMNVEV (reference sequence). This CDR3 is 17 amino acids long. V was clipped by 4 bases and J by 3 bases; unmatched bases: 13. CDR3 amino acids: CASSSFHINRGDTEAFF. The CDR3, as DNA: TGTGCCAGCAGTTCCTTCCATATCAACAGGGGGGACACTGAAGCTTTCTTT.

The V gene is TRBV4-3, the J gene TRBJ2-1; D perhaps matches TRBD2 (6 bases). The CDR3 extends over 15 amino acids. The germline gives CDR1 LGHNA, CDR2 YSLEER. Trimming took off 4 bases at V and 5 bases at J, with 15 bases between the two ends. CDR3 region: CASSPTSLGHNEQFF. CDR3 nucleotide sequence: TGCGCCAGCAGCCCGACTAGTTTAGGACACAATGAGCAGTTCTTC.

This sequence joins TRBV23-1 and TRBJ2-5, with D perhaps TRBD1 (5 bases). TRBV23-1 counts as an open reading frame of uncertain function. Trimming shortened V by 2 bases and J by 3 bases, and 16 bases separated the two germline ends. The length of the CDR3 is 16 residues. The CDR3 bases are TGCGCCAGCAGTCAAAAGACCGACAGTCAGGAAGAGACCCAGTACTTC. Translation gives CASSQKTDSQEETQYF.

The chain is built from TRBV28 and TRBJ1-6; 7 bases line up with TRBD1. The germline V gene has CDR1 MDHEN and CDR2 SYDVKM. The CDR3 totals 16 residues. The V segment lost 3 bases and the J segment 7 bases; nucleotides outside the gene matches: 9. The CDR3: CASSFIPQGPNSPLHF. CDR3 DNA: TGTGCCAGCAGTTTCATCCCACAGGGGCCGAATTCACCCCTCCACTTT.

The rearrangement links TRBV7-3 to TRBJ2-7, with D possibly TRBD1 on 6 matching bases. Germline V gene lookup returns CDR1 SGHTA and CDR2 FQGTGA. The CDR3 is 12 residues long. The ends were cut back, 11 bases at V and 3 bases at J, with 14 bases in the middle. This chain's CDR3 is CAGQWDCYEQYF. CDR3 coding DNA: TGTGCCGGACAGTGGGATTGCTACGAGCAGTACTTC.

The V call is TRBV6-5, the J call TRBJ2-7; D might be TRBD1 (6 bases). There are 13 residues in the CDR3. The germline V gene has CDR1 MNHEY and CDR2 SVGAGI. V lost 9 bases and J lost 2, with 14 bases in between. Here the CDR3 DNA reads TGTGCCAGTAACACAGGGAGTACCTACGAGCAGTACTTC. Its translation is CASNTGSTYEQYF.

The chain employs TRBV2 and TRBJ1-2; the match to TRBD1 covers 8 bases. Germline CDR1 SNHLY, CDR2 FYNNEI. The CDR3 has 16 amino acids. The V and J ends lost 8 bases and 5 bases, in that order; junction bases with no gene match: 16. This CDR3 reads CASGVDREGRAYGYTF. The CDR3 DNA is TGTGCCAGCGGGGTGGACAGGGAGGGACGAGCTTATGGCTACACCTTC. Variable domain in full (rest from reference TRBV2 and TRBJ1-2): EPEVTQTPSHQVTQMGQEVILRCVPISNHLYFYWYRQILGQKVEFLVSFYNNEISEKSEIFDDQFSVERPDGSNFTLKIRSTKLEDSAMYFCASGVDREGRAYGYTFGSGTRLTVV.

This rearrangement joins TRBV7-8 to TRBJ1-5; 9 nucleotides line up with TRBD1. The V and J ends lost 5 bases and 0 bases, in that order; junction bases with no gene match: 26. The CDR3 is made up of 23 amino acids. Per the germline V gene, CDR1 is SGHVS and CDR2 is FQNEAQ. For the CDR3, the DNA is TGTGCCAGCAGCCAAAGCCGGGACAGGGTTACCCGGAGGTTCGTGGGTAGCAATCAGCCCCAGCATTTT. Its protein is CASSQSRDRVTRRFVGSNQPQHF.

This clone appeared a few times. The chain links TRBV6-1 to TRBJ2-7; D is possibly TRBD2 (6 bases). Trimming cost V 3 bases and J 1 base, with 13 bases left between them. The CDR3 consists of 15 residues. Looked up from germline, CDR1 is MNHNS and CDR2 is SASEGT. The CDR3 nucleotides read TGTGCCAGCAGTGACGACCTAAGCGGGTCCTACGAGCAGTACTTC. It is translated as CASSDDLSGSYEQYF.

The CDR3 DNA reads TGCGCCAGCAGCCAACGACCCCTGGGACTAGCTAGGAATGAGCAGTTCTTC. Residues: CASSQRPLGLARNEQFF. The chain carries TRBV4-1 and TRBJ2-1; 9 positions agree with TRBD2. Per the germline V gene, CDR1 is MGHRA and CDR2 is YSYEKL. The CDR3 totals 17 residues. The V and J ends lost 2 bases and 7 bases, in that order; junction bases with no gene match: 12.

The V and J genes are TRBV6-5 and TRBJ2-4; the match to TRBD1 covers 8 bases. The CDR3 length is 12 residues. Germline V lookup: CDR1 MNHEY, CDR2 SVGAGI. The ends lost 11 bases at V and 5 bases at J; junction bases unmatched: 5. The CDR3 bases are TGTGCCGGGGGACAGGCCCAAAACATTCAGTACTTC. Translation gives CAGGQAQNIQYF.

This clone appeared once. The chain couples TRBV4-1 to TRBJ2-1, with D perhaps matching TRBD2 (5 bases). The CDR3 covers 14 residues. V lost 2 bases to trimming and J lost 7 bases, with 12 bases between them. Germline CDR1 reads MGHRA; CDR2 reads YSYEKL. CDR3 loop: CASSQPTSRNEQFF. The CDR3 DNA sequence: TGCGCCAGCAGCCAACCCACTAGTCGGAATGAGCAGTTCTTC.

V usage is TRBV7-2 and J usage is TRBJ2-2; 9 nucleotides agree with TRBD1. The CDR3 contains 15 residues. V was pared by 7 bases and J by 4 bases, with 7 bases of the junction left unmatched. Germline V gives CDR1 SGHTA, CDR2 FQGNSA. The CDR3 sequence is CASTEQGASTGELFF. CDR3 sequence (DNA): TGTGCCAGCACGGAACAGGGGGCGAGCACCGGGGAGCTGTTTTTT.

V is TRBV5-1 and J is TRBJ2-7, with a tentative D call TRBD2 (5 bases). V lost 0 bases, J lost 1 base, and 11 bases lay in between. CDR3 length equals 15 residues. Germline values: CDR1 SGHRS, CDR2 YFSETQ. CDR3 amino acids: CASSLDGLRSYEQYF. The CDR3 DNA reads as TGCGCCAGCAGCTTGGATGGACTGAGGTCCTACGAGCAGTACTTC.

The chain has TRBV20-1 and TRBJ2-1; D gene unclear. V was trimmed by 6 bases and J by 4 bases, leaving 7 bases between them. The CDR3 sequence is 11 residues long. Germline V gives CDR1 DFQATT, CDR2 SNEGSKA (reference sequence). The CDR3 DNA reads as TGCAGTGCCTTGAGGTACAATGAGCAGTTCTTC. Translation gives CSALRYNEQFF.

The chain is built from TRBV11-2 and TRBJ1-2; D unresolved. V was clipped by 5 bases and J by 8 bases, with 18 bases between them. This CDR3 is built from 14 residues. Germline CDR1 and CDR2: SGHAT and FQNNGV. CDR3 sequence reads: CASSISRSVVGYTF. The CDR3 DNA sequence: TGTGCCAGCAGCATTAGCCGGAGCGTGGTAGGCTACACCTTC.

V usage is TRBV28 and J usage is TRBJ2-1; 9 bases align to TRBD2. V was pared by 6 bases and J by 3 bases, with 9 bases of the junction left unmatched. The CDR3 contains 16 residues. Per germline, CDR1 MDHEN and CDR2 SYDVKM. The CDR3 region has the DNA TGTGCCAGCAGCGACACTAGCGGGTGGGTCTACAATGAGCAGTTCTTC. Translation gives CASSDTSGWVYNEQFF.

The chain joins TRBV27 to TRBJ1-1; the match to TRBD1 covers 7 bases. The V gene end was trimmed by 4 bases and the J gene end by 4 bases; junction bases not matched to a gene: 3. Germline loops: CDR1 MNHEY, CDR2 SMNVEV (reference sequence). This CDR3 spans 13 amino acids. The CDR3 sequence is CASSYSGGTEAFF. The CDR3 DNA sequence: TGTGCCAGCAGTTATTCAGGGGGCACTGAAGCTTTCTTT.

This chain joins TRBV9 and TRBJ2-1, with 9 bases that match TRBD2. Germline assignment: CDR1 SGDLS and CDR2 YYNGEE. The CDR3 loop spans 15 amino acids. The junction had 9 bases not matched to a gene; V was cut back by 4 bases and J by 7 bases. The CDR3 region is CASSPRREGRNEQFF. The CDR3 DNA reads TGTGCCAGCAGCCCGAGGCGGGAGGGCCGAAATGAGCAGTTCTTC.